The rows below give T cell receptor beta chains drawn from one sample of a study of PD-1 blockade in classical Hodgkin lymphoma. The table came from immunoSEQ multiplex PCR; TCRdb's copy has only in-frame clones and leaves some out. The sample shows tens of thousands of clones, roughly nine tenths of them seen only once. This specimen consisted of peripheral blood mononuclear cells (PBMCs), obtained before the second cycle of nivolumab. The receptors come from a human donor with classical Hodgkin lymphoma. The CDR3 runs from the conserved cysteine through the conserved F or W. A D gene is named only where the DNA matches it firmly. Where a row states a size, it is once, few, many or the class of an expanded clone; other rows omit it.

cdr3_aa	cdr3_nt	d_call	j_call	clone_size	v_call
CASSLTLVGNTIYF	TGTGCCAGCAGTTTGACCCTGGTTGGAAACACCATATATTTT	-	TRBJ1-3	few	TRBV28
CASSPIAGTYEQYF	TGTGCCAGCAGTCCGATAGCGGGAACCTACGAGCAGTACTTC	TRBD2	TRBJ2-7	-	TRBV27
CASSLDWTAYEQYF	TGCGCCAGCAGCTTGGACTGGACGGCCTACGAGCAGTACTTC	-	TRBJ2-7	-	TRBV5-1
CASSGTSGGIQQQFF	TGCGCCAGCAGCGGGACTAGCGGGGGGATCCAGCAGCAGTTCTTC	TRBD2	TRBJ2-1	-	TRBV5-1
CAITGADGNQPQHF	TGCGCCATTACAGGGGCGGATGGCAATCAGCCCCAGCATTTT	TRBD1	TRBJ1-5	-	TRBV10-1
CASSLTRQITDTQYF	TGTGCCAGCAGCCTAACACGACAAATCACAGATACGCAGTATTTT	-	TRBJ2-3	-	TRBV6-6
CASSIVLLAATDTQYF	TGTGCCAGTAGTATAGTCCTACTAGCGGCCACAGATACGCAGTATTTT	TRBD2	TRBJ2-3	-	TRBV19
CASSGTSGGMQYF	TGTGCCAGCAGTGGGACTAGCGGGGGAATGCAGTACTTC	TRBD2	TRBJ2-7	-	TRBV6-5
CAWSVPVGHEQYF	TGTGCCTGGAGTGTACCCGTGGGGCACGAGCAGTACTTC	-	TRBJ2-7	-	TRBV30
CASSLQGAPGIQYF	TGTGCCAGCTCACTTCAGGGGGCGCCGGGCATTCAGTACTTC	TRBD1	TRBJ2-4	-	TRBV18
CSVGTENSNQPQHF	TGCAGCGTTGGGACAGAGAATAGCAATCAGCCCCAGCATTTT	-	TRBJ1-5	-	TRBV29-1
CASRRTSRSEQFF	TGTGCCAGCAGAAGGACTAGCCGGAGTGAGCAGTTCTTC	TRBD2	TRBJ2-1	-	TRBV6-5
CATSRPYNSPLHF	TGTGCCACTTCCAGACCCTATAATTCACCCCTCCACTTT	-	TRBJ1-6	-	TRBV15
CASSQVPSGITGELFF	TGCGCCAGCAGCCAAGTTCCTAGTGGAATCACCGGGGAGCTGTTTTTT	-	TRBJ2-2	-	TRBV4-1